The clone carrying this T cell receptor (beta chain) was recorded a few times. The CDR3 consists of 14 residues. The germline gives CDR1 GTSNPN, CDR2 SVGIG (reference sequence). V was clipped by 0 bases and J by 5 bases, with 13 bases between them. TCRbeta library construction was performed incorporating unique molecular identifiers. TCRdb redid the calling of the PCR reads with MiXCR, one entry per CDR3 protein. The sample carries over 550,000 distinct CDR3 sequences, more than 9% recorded once. This record comes from a study of T-cell reconstitution after alpha-beta-depleted transplantation in children.

The chain links TRBV30 to TRBJ1-1, with a possible D match to TRBD1 (6 bases). This sample comprised PBMCs from the stem cell graft donor, obtained from the stem cell graft. The receptor was isolated from a human donor who donated a stem cell graft to a child with acute myeloid leukemia. The CDR3 loop reads CAWSVPRRGTEAFF. In DNA form, the CDR3 reads TGTGCCTGGAGTGTTCCCCGGAGGGGGACTGAAGCTTTCTTT.